The 30 T cell receptor beta chains given below trace back to one sample, sequenced in a study of blood T cell repertoires in COVID-19. Here immunoSEQ multiplex PCR was the method, and the copy in TCRdb shows in-frame clones only, minus some. The repertoire consists of under 80,000 clones, with approximately 84% occurring once and the leading ten covering more than 12%. What was sequenced was peripheral blood. These receptors were obtained from a human donor in a cohort sampled during active COVID-19.

The CDR3 is CASSPPRRARDTEAFF. In DNA, the CDR3 is TGTGCCAGCTCACCACCGAGGCGGGCGCGAGACACTGAAGCTTTCTTT. This chain uses TRBV18 with TRBJ1-1; D gene unclear. This CDR3 is 16 amino acids long. Germline values: CDR1 KGHSH, CDR2 LQKENI. Trimming removed 0 bases from V and 3 bases from J, with 14 bases in between.

This rearrangement joins TRBV19 to TRBJ2-1, with 8 bases aligning to TRBD2. The CDR3 runs 14 residues. The germline V gene encodes CDR1 LNHDA and CDR2 SQIVND (reference sequence). The V gene end was trimmed by 8 bases and the J gene end by 6 bases; junction bases not matched to a gene: 9. CDR3 in amino acids: CASRREGLGNEQFF. The CDR3 DNA sequence: TGTGCCAGTCGACGGGAGGGCCTAGGCAATGAGCAGTTCTTC.

V usage is TRBV4-1 and J usage is TRBJ1-2, with 7 bases lining up with TRBD1. With V trimmed by 4 bases and J by 6 bases, 5 bases remained unmatched. Germline CDR1 reads MGHRA; CDR2 reads YSYEKL. CDR3 length: 13 amino acids. Written as DNA, the CDR3 is TGCGCCAGCAGCCTTCGACAGGGTGATGGCTACACCTTC. It specifies CASSLRQGDGYTF.

The V gene is TRBV5-1, the J gene TRBJ2-1, with 10 nucleotides matching TRBD2. Germline values: CDR1 SGHRS, CDR2 YFSETQ. V lost 1 base to trimming and J lost 7 bases; unmatched junction nucleotides: 5. There are 15 residues in the CDR3. CDR3 bases: TGCGCCAGCAGCTTGAGGCTAGCGGGAGATAATGAGCAGTTCTTC. This encodes CASSLRLAGDNEQFF.

The chain uses TRBV7-9 and TRBJ2-1, with 8 positions matching TRBD2. Losses at the gene ends were 1 base for V and 6 bases for J; bases not matched to a gene: 8. The CDR3 loop spans 16 amino acids. Looked up from germline, CDR1 is SEHNR and CDR2 is FQNEAQ (reference sequence). CDR3 protein: CASSLGVSGGLNEQFF. Written as DNA, the CDR3 is TGTGCCAGCAGCTTAGGTGTATCGGGAGGGCTCAATGAGCAGTTCTTC.

J is TRBJ2-6 and V is TRBV4-1; D perhaps matches TRBD2 (6 bases). Germline V gene data show CDR1 as MGHRA and CDR2 as YSYEKL. Between the trimmed V and J ends, which lost 6 bases and 0 bases, there was a span of 18 bases. This CDR3 is 18 amino acids long. The CDR3, as DNA: TGCGCCAGCAGAAGGGGACTGGACTCAAGCTCTGGGGCCAACGTCCTGACTTTC. This codes for CASRRGLDSSSGANVLTF.

The gene calls are TRBV4-2 and TRBJ1-1; D is unclear. Germline V gene sequence: CDR1 LGHNA, CDR2 YNFKEQ. The CDR3 runs 16 residues. With 4 bases removed from V and 5 bases from J, the gap between germline ends came to 20 bases. Here the CDR3 DNA reads TGTGCCAGCAGCCGAAGAGAGGGAACATTGGTGACTGAAGCTTTCTTT. This codes for CASSRREGTLVTEAFF.

This chain uses TRBV29-1 with TRBJ1-2; tentative D call: TRBD1 (6 bases). This CDR3 has 13 residues. The V end was cut by 6 bases, the J end by 5 bases, with 16 bases between. CDR1 and CDR2 (germline): SQVTM, ANQGSEA. The CDR3 DNA follows: TGCAGCGTCTCAGGGGATTACTATTATGGCTACACCTTC. This gives the protein CSVSGDYYYGYTF.

The chain is built from TRBV18 and TRBJ2-3; no clear D gene. This CDR3 spans 15 amino acids. Looked up from germline, CDR1 is KGHSH and CDR2 is LQKENI. The germline V and J ends were trimmed by 6 bases and 0 bases, with 13 bases remaining between them. DNA of the CDR3: TGTGCCAGCTCGGCGAGGCTTCCTAGCACAGATACGCAGTATTTT. It encodes CASSARLPSTDTQYF.

V and J are TRBV7-2 and TRBJ1-5, with D possibly being TRBD1 (6 bases). The CDR3 contains 13 residues. The germline V gene encodes CDR1 SGHTA and CDR2 FQGNSA. Trimming left V 2 bases short and J 7 bases short, with 9 bases between. DNA of the CDR3: TGTGCCAGCAGCTTACAGGGGACCCAGCCCCAGCATTTT. Residues: CASSLQGTQPQHF.

There are a few counts of this clone. The chain employs TRBV3-1 (or the pseudogene TRBV3-2) and TRBJ2-7; tentative D call: TRBD2 (6 bases). Trimming stripped 5 bases from V and 7 bases from J, with 21 bases between. From germline, CDR1 is LGHDT and CDR2 YNNKEL (reference sequence). There are 15 residues in the CDR3. CDR3 in amino acids: CASSTGTPGPYEQYF. The CDR3 nucleotides are TGTGCCAGCAGCACTGGGACTCCCGGCCCATATGAGCAGTACTTC.

This chain joins TRBV5-1 and TRBJ1-2; TRBD1 matches 7 bases. V lost 3 bases, J lost 9 bases, and 5 bases stayed unmatched. The V gene's germline CDR1 is SGHRS and CDR2 YFSETQ. CDR3 length: 12 amino acids. This CDR3 is CASSSGQIRYTF. DNA for the CDR3: TGCGCCAGCAGCTCGGGACAGATACGCTACACCTTC.

The CDR3 coding sequence is TGCGCCAGCAGCTCCCCGGGACAGGGGATCGAAAAACTGTTTTTT. Translating it yields CASSSPGQGIEKLFF. This chain links TRBV5-1 with TRBJ1-4; 10 nucleotides agree with TRBD1. The V segment lost 3 bases and the J segment 8 bases; nucleotides outside the gene matches: 7. This CDR3 has 15 residues. CDR1 is SGHRS and CDR2 is YFSETQ in the germline V gene. The full variable domain, its missing parts supplied by reference TRBV5-1 and TRBJ1-4, is KAGVTQTPRYLIKTRGQQVTLSCSPISGHRSVSWYQQTPGQGLQFLFEYFSETQRNKGNFPGRFSGRQFSNSRSEMNVSTLELGDSALYLCASSSPGQGIEKLFFGSGTQLSVL.

In this sample, this clone turned up once. This chain joins TRBV5-1 and TRBJ2-1, with 7 bases identical to TRBD2. Germline lookup yields CDR1 SGHRS and CDR2 YFSETQ. This CDR3 has 16 amino acids. J lost 5 bases, V lost 0 bases, and 8 bases had no gene match. CDR3 DNA sequence: TGCGCCAGCAGCTTGGGGGCAGGGAGGGCCAACAATGAGCAGTTCTTC. Translating gives CASSLGAGRANNEQFF.

The chain recombines TRBV28 with TRBJ2-7; TRBD1 matches at 8 bases. Germline V gene data show CDR1 as MDHEN and CDR2 as SYDVKM. The CDR3 is 12 amino acids. J lost 2 bases, V lost 11 bases, and 5 bases had no gene match. The CDR3 DNA is TGTGCCGTCTCAGGGGGCCCCTACGAGCAGTACTTC. It specifies CAVSGGPYEQYF.

The rearrangement uses TRBV18 and TRBJ2-2; tentative D call: TRBD1 (6 bases). Germline CDR1 KGHSH, CDR2 LQKENI. Trimming pared 0 bases from V and 0 bases from J, leaving 8 bases between. This CDR3 region has 16 residues. This chain's CDR3 is CASSPPRTANTGELFF. CDR3 DNA sequence: TGTGCCAGCTCACCACCGAGGACAGCGAACACCGGGGAGCTGTTTTTT.

The chain combines TRBV7-3 with TRBJ1-2; D uncertain. The CDR3 consists of 13 residues. In germline, CDR1 is SGHTA, CDR2 FQGTGA. The V end was cut by 4 bases, the J end by 3 bases, with 9 bases between. The CDR3 loop reads CASSSQPDYGYTF. CDR3 DNA sequence: TGTGCCAGCAGCTCCCAACCGGACTATGGCTACACCTTC.

The rearrangement links TRBV11-3 to TRBJ2-5; D gene ambiguous. This CDR3 has 12 amino acids. From germline, CDR1 is SGHNT and CDR2 YENEEA. Trimming removed 5 bases at V and 4 bases at J, with 8 bases between. CDR3 in DNA: TGTGCCAGCAGCCGAACCGGAGAGACCCAGTACTTC. As protein: CASSRTGETQYF.

The V gene is TRBV12-3 or TRBV12-4, the J gene TRBJ2-4, with 9 bases aligning to TRBD1. The J segment lost 15 bases and the V segment lost 5 bases, leaving 8 bases of the junction unmatched. This CDR3 contains 12 residues. CDR3 in amino acids: CASSTSGQGRYF. CDR3 DNA sequence: TGTGCCAGCAGTACCTCTGGACAGGGGCGGTACTTC.

The chain links TRBV28 to TRBJ2-5; a weak D match, TRBD2 (6 bases). Germline V gene data show CDR1 as MDHEN and CDR2 as SYDVKM. This CDR3 comprises 14 residues. The ends were cut back, 2 bases at V and 1 base at J, with 8 bases in the middle. The DNA for the CDR3 is TGTGCCAGCAGTTTAGGCGGGACCCAAGAGACCCAGTACTTC. It codes for CASSLGGTQETQYF.

This sequence joins TRBV5-5 and TRBJ1-2, with D tentatively TRBD1 (5 bases). CDR3 length equals 14 residues. In germline, CDR1 is SGHKS, CDR2 YYEKEE (reference sequence). V was cut by 0 bases and J by 4 bases, with 10 bases left in between. The CDR3: CASSLAGVGYGYTF. CDR3 nucleotides: TGTGCCAGCAGCTTGGCGGGGGTTGGCTATGGCTACACCTTC.

V usage is TRBV5-5 and J usage is TRBJ1-2; a possible D gene is TRBD1 (6 bases). The CDR3 has 15 residues. V gave up 4 bases and J gave up 8 bases, with 21 bases separating them. CDR1 is SGHKS, CDR2 YYEKEE, per germline (reference sequence). The CDR3 DNA follows: TGTGCCAGCAGCCGCAGAGGACAGTCGAGCGACGGCTACACCTTC. It codes for CASSRRGQSSDGYTF. The whole variable domain, filled in from reference TRBV5-5 and TRBJ1-2, reads DAGVTQSPTHLIKTRGQQVTLRCSPISGHKSVSWYQQVLGQGPQFIFQYYEKEERGRGNFPDRFSARQFPNYSSELNVNALLLGDSALYLCASSRRGQSSDGYTFGSGTRLTVV.

The chain uses TRBV2 and TRBJ2-4, with D possibly being TRBD2 (5 bases). Germline CDR1 is SNHLY and CDR2 is FYNNEI. With 8 bases removed from V and 2 bases from J, the gap between germline ends came to 16 bases. There are 15 residues in the CDR3. CDR3 sequence reads: CASHLERVPKNIQYF. The CDR3 DNA is TGTGCCAGCCACCTCGAGAGGGTCCCCAAAAACATTCAGTACTTC. The full variable domain, completed using reference TRBV2 and TRBJ2-4, is EPEVTQTPSHQVTQMGQEVILRCVPISNHLYFYWYRQILGQKVEFLVSFYNNEISEKSEIFDDQFSVERPDGSNFTLKIRSTKLEDSAMYFCASHLERVPKNIQYFGAGTRLSVL.

This CDR3 reads CASSKVGFGMNTEAFF. In nucleotides, the CDR3 is TGTGCCAGTAGTAAGGTAGGATTCGGGATGAACACTGAAGCTTTCTTT. The V call is TRBV19, the J call TRBJ1-1, with no clear D. The CDR3 length is 16 residues. V lost 4 bases and J 0 bases, leaving 15 bases between the germline ends. Germline V gene lookup returns CDR1 LNHDA and CDR2 SQIVND (reference sequence). The whole variable domain, remainder taken from reference TRBV19 and TRBJ1-1, is DGGITQSPKYLFRKEGQNVTLSCEQNLNHDAMYWYRQDPGQGLRLIYYSQIVNDFQKGDIAEGYSVSREKKESFPLTVTSAQKNPTAFYLCASSKVGFGMNTEAFFGQGTRLTVV.

The gene calls are TRBV18 and TRBJ2-2; 8 bases align to TRBD2. V shed 3 bases, J shed 0 bases, and the junction held 3 bases outside the gene matches. This CDR3 contains 16 residues. The germline V gene encodes CDR1 KGHSH and CDR2 LQKENI. This chain's CDR3 is CASSPKLAANTGELFF. CDR3 DNA: TGTGCCAGCTCACCGAAACTAGCGGCGAACACCGGGGAGCTGTTTTTT.

The chain combines TRBV28 with TRBJ1-4, with 7 nucleotides matching TRBD1. This CDR3 has 14 residues. CDR1 and CDR2 from the germline V gene are MDHEN and SYDVKM. V lost 6 bases, J lost 7 bases, and 8 bases stayed unmatched. The CDR3 here is CASSLTGIGEKLFF. CDR3 sequence (DNA): TGTGCCAGCAGCCTGACAGGGATAGGTGAAAAACTGTTTTTT. Based on the CDR3 plus reference TRBV28 and TRBJ1-4, the full variable domain is DVKVTQSSRYLVKRTGEKVFLECVQDMDHENMFWYRQDPGLGLRLIYFSYDVKMKEKGDIPEGYSVSREKKERFSLILESASTNQTSMYLCASSLTGIGEKLFFGSGTQLSVL.

The chain employs TRBV6-6 and TRBJ2-3; 7 bases match TRBD2. CDR3 length equals 16 residues. Losses at the gene ends were 7 bases for V and 3 bases for J; bases not matched to a gene: 13. The V gene's germline CDR1 is MNHNY and CDR2 SVGAGI (reference sequence). CDR3 DNA: TGTGCCAGCACCAAGAACGGGGGGAGAGGTACAGATACGCAGTATTTT. It is translated as CASTKNGGRGTDTQYF.

V and J are TRBV7-2 and TRBJ1-4; the D gene is possibly TRBD1 (6 bases). The V gene's germline CDR1 is SGHTA and CDR2 FQGNSA. The CDR3 is 15 amino acids. Trimming stripped 4 bases from V and 3 bases from J, with 12 bases between. The CDR3 sequence: CASSWKTGPNEKLFF. The CDR3 DNA reads TGTGCCAGCAGCTGGAAGACAGGACCTAATGAAAAACTGTTTTTT.

V is TRBV5-6 and J is TRBJ2-2; 11 bases fit TRBD2. V trimming: 4 bases; J trimming: 6 bases; junction bases outside the gene matches: 11. The CDR3 extends over 17 amino acids. The germline CDR1 and CDR2 sequences are SGHDT and YYEEEE. The CDR3: CASSGIAGGPGSGELFF. In DNA form, the CDR3 reads TGTGCCAGCAGCGGTATAGCGGGAGGGCCGGGGTCCGGGGAGCTGTTTTTT.

The chain couples TRBV7-6 to TRBJ2-1; 9 bases fit TRBD1. The CDR3 length is 17 residues. Germline V lookup: CDR1 SGHVS, CDR2 FNYEAQ. V lost 5 bases and J lost 0; bases outside the gene matches: 8. CDR3: CASSPGTGLSSYNEQFF. In DNA form, the CDR3 reads TGTGCCAGCAGCCCTGGGACAGGGTTGAGCTCCTACAATGAGCAGTTCTTC.